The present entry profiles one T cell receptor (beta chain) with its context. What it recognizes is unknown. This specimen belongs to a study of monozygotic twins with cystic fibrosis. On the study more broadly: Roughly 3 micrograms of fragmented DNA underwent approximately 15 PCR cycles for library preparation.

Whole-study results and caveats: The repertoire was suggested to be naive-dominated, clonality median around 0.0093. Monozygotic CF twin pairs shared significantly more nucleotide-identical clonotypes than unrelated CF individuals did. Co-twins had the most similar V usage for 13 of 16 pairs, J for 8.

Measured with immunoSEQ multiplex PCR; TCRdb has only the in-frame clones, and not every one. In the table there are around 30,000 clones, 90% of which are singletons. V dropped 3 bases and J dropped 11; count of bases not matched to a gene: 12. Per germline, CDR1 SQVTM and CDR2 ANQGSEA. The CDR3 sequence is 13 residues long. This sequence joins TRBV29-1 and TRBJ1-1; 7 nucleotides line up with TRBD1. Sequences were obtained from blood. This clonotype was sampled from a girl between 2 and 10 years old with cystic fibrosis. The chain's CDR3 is CSVDLYRGESAFF. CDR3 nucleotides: TGCAGCGTTGATCTTTACAGGGGAGAAAGCGCTTTCTTT. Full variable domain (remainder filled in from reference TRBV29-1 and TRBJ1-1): SAVISQKPSRDICQRGTSLTIQCQVDSQVTMMFWYRQQPGQSLTLIATANQGSEATYESGFVIDKFPISRPNLTFSTLTVSNMSPEDSSIYLCSVDLYRGESAFFGQGTRLTVV.